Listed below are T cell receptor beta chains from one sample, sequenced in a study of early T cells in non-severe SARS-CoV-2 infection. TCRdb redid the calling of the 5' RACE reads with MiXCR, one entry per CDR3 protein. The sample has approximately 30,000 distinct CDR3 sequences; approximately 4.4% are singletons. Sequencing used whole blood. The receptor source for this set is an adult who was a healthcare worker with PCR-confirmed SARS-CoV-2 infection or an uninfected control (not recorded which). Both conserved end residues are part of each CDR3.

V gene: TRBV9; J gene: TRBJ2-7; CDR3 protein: CASSVGTSGPYEQYF
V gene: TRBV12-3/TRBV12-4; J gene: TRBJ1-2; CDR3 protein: CASKAGAANYGYTF
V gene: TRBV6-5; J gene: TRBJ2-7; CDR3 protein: CASSRTTSYEQYF
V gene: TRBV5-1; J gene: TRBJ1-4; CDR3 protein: CASSQGYRDEKLFF
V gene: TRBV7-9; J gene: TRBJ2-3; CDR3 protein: CASSSTGTGADTQYF
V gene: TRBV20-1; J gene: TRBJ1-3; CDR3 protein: CSARTGGLGNTIYF
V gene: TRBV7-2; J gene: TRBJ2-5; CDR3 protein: CASSRDRGGETQYF
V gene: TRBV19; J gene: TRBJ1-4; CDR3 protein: CASRGTLVEKLFF
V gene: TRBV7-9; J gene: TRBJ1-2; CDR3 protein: CASSARTGDEDGYTF
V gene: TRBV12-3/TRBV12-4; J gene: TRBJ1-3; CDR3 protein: CASSLRGTSGNTIYF
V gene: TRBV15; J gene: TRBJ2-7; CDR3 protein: CATSIDKTRSSYEQYF
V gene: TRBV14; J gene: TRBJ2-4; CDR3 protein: CASSRIAGGENIQYF
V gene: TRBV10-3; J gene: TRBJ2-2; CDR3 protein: CAISERLEAGELFF
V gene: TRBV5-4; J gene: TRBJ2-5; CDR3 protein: CASSGRQGAQETQYF
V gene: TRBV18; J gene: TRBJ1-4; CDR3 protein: CASSRQGAEKLFF
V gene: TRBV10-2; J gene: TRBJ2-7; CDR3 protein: CASSELQGSEQYF
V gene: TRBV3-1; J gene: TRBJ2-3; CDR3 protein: CASSQSQPADTQYF
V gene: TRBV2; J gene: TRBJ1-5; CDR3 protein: CASTLTGSNQPQHF
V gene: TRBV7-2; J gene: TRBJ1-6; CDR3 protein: CASSPGGSPLHF
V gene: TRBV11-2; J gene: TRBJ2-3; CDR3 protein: CASSFPGGTDTQYF
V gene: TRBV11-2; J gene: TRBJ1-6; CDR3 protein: CASSLDRDRGSYNSPLHF
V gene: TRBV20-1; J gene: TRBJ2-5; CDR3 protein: CSARRGAQETQYF
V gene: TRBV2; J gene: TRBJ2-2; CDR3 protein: CASSAGEYTGELFF
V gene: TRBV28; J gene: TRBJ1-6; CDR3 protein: CASNLNYTPLHF
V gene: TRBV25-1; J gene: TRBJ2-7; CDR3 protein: CASSEEGTYEQYF
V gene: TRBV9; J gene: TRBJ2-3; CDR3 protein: CASSVAQVKGADTQYF
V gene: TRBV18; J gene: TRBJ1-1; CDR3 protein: CASSPDSLNTEAFF
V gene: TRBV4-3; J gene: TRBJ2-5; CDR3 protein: CASSQGRQETQYF
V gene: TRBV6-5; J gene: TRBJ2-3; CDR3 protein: CASSYTWTSGGANTQYF
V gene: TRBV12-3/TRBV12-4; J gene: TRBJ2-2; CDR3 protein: CASSLSRGGTGELFF
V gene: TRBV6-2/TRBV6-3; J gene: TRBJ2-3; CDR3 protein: CASSYDYSTDTQYF
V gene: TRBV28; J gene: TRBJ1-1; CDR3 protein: CASSLNIDGTEAFF
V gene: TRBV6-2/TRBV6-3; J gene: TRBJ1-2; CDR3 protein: CASSRTETYGYTF
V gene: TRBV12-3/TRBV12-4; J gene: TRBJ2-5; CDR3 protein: CASSQPDAEETQYF
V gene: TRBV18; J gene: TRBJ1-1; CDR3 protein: CASSPPGTGGWGTEAFF
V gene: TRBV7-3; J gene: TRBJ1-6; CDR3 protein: CASSAGQPNSPLHF
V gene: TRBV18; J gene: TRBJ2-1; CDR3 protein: CASSRTDNEQFF
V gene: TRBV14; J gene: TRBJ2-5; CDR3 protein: CASSQLGQEETQYF
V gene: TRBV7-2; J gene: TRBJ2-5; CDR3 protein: CASSLISGYQETQYF
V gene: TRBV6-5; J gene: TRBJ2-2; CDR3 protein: CASSGTGVTGELFF
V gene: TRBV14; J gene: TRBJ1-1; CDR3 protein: CASSSTRNTEAFF
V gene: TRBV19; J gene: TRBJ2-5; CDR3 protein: CATAGVSGETQYF
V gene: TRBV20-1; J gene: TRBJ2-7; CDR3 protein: CSVGRRIYEQYF
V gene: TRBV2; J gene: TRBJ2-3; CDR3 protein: CASKGGETDTQYF
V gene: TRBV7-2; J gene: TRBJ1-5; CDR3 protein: CASSLVADSNQPQHF
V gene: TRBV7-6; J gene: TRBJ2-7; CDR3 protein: CASSLPGTGQVSEQYF
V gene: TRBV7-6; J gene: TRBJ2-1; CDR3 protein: CASSLGHIGNEQFF
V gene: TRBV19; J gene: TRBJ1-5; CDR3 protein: CASSIGQATYSNQPQHF
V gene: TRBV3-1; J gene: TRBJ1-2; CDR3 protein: CASSRLYGYTF